The T cell receptor (beta chain) described here comes from a study of blood T cell repertoires in COVID-19 (dated by TCRdb to the early 2020s). Context from the whole study: Samples covering the acute and convalescent phases of COVID-19 were provided by collaborators in the United States, Italy and Spain. The repertoires were released in a freely available public database meant as a resource for research on the immune response to SARS-CoV-2. The prospective study material was composed of cDNA or gDNA derived from T cells, B-cell-depleted T cells, or PBMCs. A de-identified subject ID, COVID-19 status, age in years and sex were almost always included in the sample metadata. The dataset comprised deeply sampled blood TCRbeta repertoires from subjects exposed to, actively infected with, or recovered from COVID-19. Samples were obtained from the ongoing ImmuneRACE study (first 160 participants) and from approximately 1,200 subjects provided by 6 global collaborators. HLA class I and class II types, where available, came from metadata supplied by the sample provider rather than from assay-based typing. What the research found in general, with its limitations: The amount of clinical and demographic metadata varied by source and participant and was provided uncurated.

Each collaborating institution followed its own protocols to collect whole blood in K2EDTA tubes. Collaborator samples were shipped for TCRbeta analysis as frozen whole blood, isolated PBMCs, or DNA extracted from either sample type. The immunoSEQ Assay, a bias-controlled multiplex PCR, was used to amplify TCRbeta CDR3 regions from genomic DNA. The original methods were these. Within the assay, amplification of reference gene primers was used to estimate how many nucleated cells each sample contained. To quantify the absolute abundance of each unique TCRbeta CDR3 rearrangement, sequence reads were collapsed and filtered. For each sample, productive Simpson clonality was calculated as the square root of Simpson's diversity index over productive rearrangements. TCRdb obtained this table from immuneACCESS and retained in-frame rearrangements with V and J assigned. These tables miss some clones; where compared with another copy, unresolved V genes account for less than half of the shortfall, and the remainder is unexplained. That table supplies the V and J calls and clone size; D and trimming were determined from the DNA. This sample is represented by tens of thousands of clones; roughly 89% of them were singletons. Jointly, the top ten make up approximately 6% of the sample.

The germline V gene (reference sequence) specifies SEHNR as CDR1 and FQNEAQ as CDR2. Measured from the cysteine to the phenylalanine, the CDR3 is 11 residues long. Only the CDR3 part of the read is kept: 33 bases, read in frame from the first base. A word on this clone: Its antigen has not been determined. At one boundary the junction diverges from the germline segment, which might be a read error.

The sample consisted of peripheral blood. This TCR came from a man in his 70s with active COVID-19. The chain is encoded by TRBV7-9 joined to TRBJ1-3; the D segment cannot be called with confidence. The bases are TGTGCCAGCAGCTTAGGGGCCTCCACCGATTTT. Protein translation: CASSLGASTDF.